The 20 T cell receptor beta chains given below trace back to one sample, sequenced in a study of T cell changes during pregnancy in multiple sclerosis. The repertoire was sequenced with immunoSEQ multiplex PCR; TCRdb's copy has only in-frame clones and lacks some. The top ten hold roughly 12% of the sample, which has fewer than 40,000 clones, around 92% seen once. The sequencing here drew on CD8+ T cells from peripheral blood mononuclear cells, taken after pregnancy. All receptors derive from a female donor with multiple sclerosis, enrolled in a pregnancy study.

The chain joins TRBV6-1 to TRBJ2-7, with D unresolved. Trimming took 7 bases from V and 2 from J, leaving 18 bases between them. The CDR3 is 15 amino acids. Germline assignment: CDR1 MNHNS and CDR2 SASEGT. The CDR3 DNA reads as TGTGCCAGCACCAACCTCGTACAGAGAGCCTACGAGCAGTACTTC. Protein sequence: CASTNLVQRAYEQYF.

CDR3 DNA: TGTGCCATACCCCTCTCGGACAGGGACTATGGCTACACCTTC. It encodes CAIPLSDRDYGYTF. The rearrangement joins TRBV10-3 to TRBJ1-2; 8 bases are shared with TRBD1. CDR1 ENHRY and CDR2 SYGVKD come from the germline V gene. The CDR3 has 14 amino acids. The J segment lost 3 bases and the V segment lost 9 bases, leaving 9 bases of the junction unmatched.

This rearrangement joins TRBV5-1 to TRBJ1-1; TRBD1 matches at 8 bases. V lost 0 bases, J lost 5 bases, and 6 bases stayed unmatched. The CDR3 has 15 residues. Looked up from germline, CDR1 is SGHRS and CDR2 is YFSETQ. The CDR3 here is CASSLADRALTEAFF. Written as DNA, the CDR3 is TGCGCCAGCAGCTTGGCGGACAGGGCTCTGACTGAAGCTTTCTTT.

This clone has just one count. The V gene is TRBV15, the J gene TRBJ2-4; D not resolved. The CDR3 totals 14 residues. In germline, CDR1 is LNHNV, CDR2 YYDKDF (reference sequence). Trimming pared 1 base from V and 8 bases from J, leaving 12 bases between. CDR3 residues: CATSRGRPQDIQYF. CDR3 DNA: TGTGCCACCAGCAGAGGCAGGCCTCAGGACATTCAGTACTTC.

The sample holds one count of this clone. J is TRBJ1-3 and V is TRBV29-1; D remains unclear. V was clipped by 5 bases and J by 1 base, with 12 bases between them. The V gene's germline CDR1 is SQVTM and CDR2 ANQGSEA. The CDR3 covers 14 residues. The CDR3 DNA is TGCAGCGTTAGCGGGATAGGTTCTGGAAACACCATATATTTT. Translation gives CSVSGIGSGNTIYF.

The CDR3 reads CASSVGPTSHTVSANYGYTF. The CDR3 nucleotides read TGTGCCAGCAGCGTAGGCCCTACGTCCCACACAGTGTCGGCTAACTATGGCTACACCTTC. This chain connects TRBV9 to TRBJ1-2; the D is unclear. The germline V gene encodes CDR1 SGDLS and CDR2 YYNGEE. The CDR3 consists of 20 residues. The V end lost 0 bases, the J end lost 0 bases, and 24 bases lay between the germline ends. Drawing the rest from reference TRBV9 and TRBJ1-2, the complete variable domain is DSGVTQTPKHLITATGQRVTLRCSPRSGDLSVYWYQQSLDQGLQFLIQYYNGEERAKGNILERFSAQQFPDLHSELNLSSLELGDSALYFCASSVGPTSHTVSANYGYTFGSGTRLTVV.

The rearrangement joins TRBV13 to TRBJ1-2; TRBD1 matches at 8 bases. The germline gives CDR1 PRHDT, CDR2 FYEKMQ (reference sequence). The CDR3 contains 12 residues. V dropped 4 bases and J dropped 8; count of bases not matched to a gene: 3. This CDR3 reads CASSSRGRGYTF. CDR3 sequence (DNA): TGTGCCAGCAGCTCCAGGGGGCGCGGCTACACCTTC.

The CDR3 protein is CASSSSGMEQYF. The CDR3 coding sequence is TGTGCCAGCAGCTCAAGCGGGATGGAGCAGTACTTC. This chain uses TRBV9 with TRBJ2-7, with 7 bases aligning to TRBD2. Trimming cost V 4 bases and J 7 bases; bases outside gene matches: 5. In germline, CDR1 is SGDLS, CDR2 YYNGEE. This CDR3 is built from 12 residues. Combining the CDR3 with reference TRBV9 and TRBJ2-7 gives the whole variable domain DSGVTQTPKHLITATGQRVTLRCSPRSGDLSVYWYQQSLDQGLQFLIQYYNGEERAKGNILERFSAQQFPDLHSELNLSSLELGDSALYFCASSSSGMEQYFGPGTRLTVT.

The gene calls are TRBV30 and TRBJ2-7; 9 bases fit TRBD2. This CDR3 region has 14 residues. With V trimmed by 0 bases and J by 3 bases, 3 bases remained unmatched. Germline values: CDR1 GTSNPN, CDR2 SVGIG (reference sequence). This chain's CDR3 is CAWSVASGIYEQYF. For the CDR3, the DNA is TGTGCCTGGAGTGTAGCTAGCGGGATCTACGAGCAGTACTTC.

The V gene is TRBV9, the J gene TRBJ2-7; D may be TRBD1 (6 bases). From germline, CDR1 is SGDLS and CDR2 YYNGEE. The CDR3 extends over 15 amino acids. Trimming stripped 1 base from V and 2 bases from J, with 13 bases between. The CDR3 bases are TGTGCCAGCAGCGTACGGGGAACAGGGACCTACGAGCAGTACTTC. Encoded protein: CASSVRGTGTYEQYF.

This clone was observed a single time. The J gene is TRBJ1-1, the V gene TRBV13, with 9 positions matching TRBD1. Germline CDR1 and CDR2: PRHDT and FYEKMQ (reference sequence). The CDR3 is made up of 16 amino acids. V trimming: 5 bases; J trimming: 0 bases; junction bases outside the gene matches: 7. CDR3 nucleotides: TGTGCCAGCAGCCAGAGGACAGGGGCTTTGAACACTGAAGCTTTCTTT. Its protein is CASSQRTGALNTEAFF.

The V call is TRBV13, the J call TRBJ2-7; D unresolved. The CDR3 sequence is 13 residues long. Between the trimmed V and J ends, which lost 5 bases and 1 base, there was a span of 9 bases. Germline CDR1 PRHDT, CDR2 FYEKMQ (reference sequence). This chain's CDR3 is CASSLDSSYEQYF. DNA for the CDR3: TGTGCCAGCAGCCTCGACTCGTCCTACGAGCAGTACTTC.

This sequence joins TRBV27 and TRBJ2-1; D possibly corresponds to TRBD2 (5 bases). V was pared by 6 bases and J by 0 bases, with 12 bases between. The germline V gene encodes CDR1 MNHEY and CDR2 SMNVEV (reference sequence). This CDR3 region has 15 residues. The CDR3 DNA reads TGTGCCAGCAGGACCCGGGAAAGCTCCTACAATGAGCAGTTCTTC. Its translation: CASRTRESSYNEQFF.

The chain carries TRBV28 and TRBJ2-1, with D possibly being TRBD2 (6 bases). CDR3 length: 15 amino acids. The V gene's germline CDR1 is MDHEN and CDR2 SYDVKM. The V end was cut by 4 bases, the J end by 8 bases, with 18 bases between. DNA for the CDR3: TGTGCCAGCAGTTCGGGGGTGTCGGCTGGGGATGAGCAGTTCTTC. Its translation is CASSSGVSAGDEQFF.

The genes are TRBV27 and TRBJ1-1, with 9 nucleotides matching TRBD1. The germline V gene encodes CDR1 MNHEY and CDR2 SMNVEV (reference sequence). V was clipped by 6 bases and J by 0 bases; unmatched bases: 8. The CDR3 consists of 16 residues. CDR3: CASRGTGWGLNTEAFF. CDR3 sequence (DNA): TGTGCCAGCAGAGGGACAGGGTGGGGACTGAACACTGAAGCTTTCTTT.

The genes are TRBV4-1 and TRBJ2-7, with D maybe TRBD1 (6 bases). CDR1 and CDR2 from the germline V gene are MGHRA and YSYEKL. V lost 0 bases and J lost 3, with 21 bases in between. The CDR3 is made up of 18 amino acids. The chain's CDR3 is CASSQDWRTVRRRYEQYF. The CDR3 DNA is TGCGCCAGCAGCCAAGATTGGAGGACAGTTCGTCGACGCTACGAGCAGTACTTC.

V usage is TRBV6-7 and J usage is TRBJ1-3; unclear D gene. TRBV6-7 is treated as an ORF (open reading frame) with a function not yet certain. V shed 4 bases and J shed 0 bases, with 7 bases lying between them. The CDR3 sequence is 14 residues long. The CDR3 nucleotides read TGTGCCAGCAGTTCGGAGAACTCTGGAAACACCATATATTTT. Its translation is CASSSENSGNTIYF.

This clone was observed a single time. The CDR3 DNA sequence: TGTGCCAGCAGTGATTCGGGGTTTGGAGATACGCAGTATTTT. Amino acid sequence: CASSDSGFGDTQYF. This chain uses TRBV6-4 with TRBJ2-3, with D possibly being TRBD2 (5 bases). Between the trimmed V and J ends, which lost 3 bases and 5 bases, there was a span of 12 bases. This CDR3 has 14 amino acids. CDR1 is MRHNA and CDR2 is SNTAGT in the germline V gene.

The chain couples TRBV4-1 to TRBJ2-7; the D gene is possibly TRBD2 (5 bases). Deletions cut 1 base from V and 3 bases from J, with 7 bases between. The germline V gene encodes CDR1 MGHRA and CDR2 YSYEKL. The CDR3 runs 13 residues. CDR3 in amino acids: CASSQVRDYEQYF. The CDR3 DNA follows: TGCGCCAGCAGCCAAGTCCGGGACTACGAGCAGTACTTC.

The chain links TRBV16 to TRBJ1-1; D call uncertain. Germline values: CDR1 KGHSY, CDR2 FQNENV. This CDR3 has 13 amino acids. V was clipped by 1 base and J by 1 base, with 4 bases between them. CDR3 in DNA: TGTGCCAGCAGCCAATTTAAGAACACTGAAGCTTTCTTT. The encoded protein is CASSQFKNTEAFF.